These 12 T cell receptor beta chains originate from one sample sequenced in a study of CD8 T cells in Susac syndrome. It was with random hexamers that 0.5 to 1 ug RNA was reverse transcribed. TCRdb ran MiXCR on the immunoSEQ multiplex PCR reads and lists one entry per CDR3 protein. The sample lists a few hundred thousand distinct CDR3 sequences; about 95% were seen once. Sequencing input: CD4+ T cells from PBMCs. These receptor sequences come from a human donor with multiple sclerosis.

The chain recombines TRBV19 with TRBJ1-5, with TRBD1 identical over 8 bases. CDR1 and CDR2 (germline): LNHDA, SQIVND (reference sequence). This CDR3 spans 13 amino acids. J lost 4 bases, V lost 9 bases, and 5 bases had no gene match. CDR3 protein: CASTDRANQPQHF. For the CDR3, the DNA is TGTGCCAGCACGGACAGGGCAAATCAGCCCCAGCATTTT.

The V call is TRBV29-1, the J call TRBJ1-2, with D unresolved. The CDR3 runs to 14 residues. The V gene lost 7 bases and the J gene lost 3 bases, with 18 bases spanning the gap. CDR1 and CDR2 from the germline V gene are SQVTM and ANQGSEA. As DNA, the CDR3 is TGCAGCGCCCTCAGGCCCGCCCCAGACTATGGCTACACCTTC. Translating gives CSALRPAPDYGYTF.

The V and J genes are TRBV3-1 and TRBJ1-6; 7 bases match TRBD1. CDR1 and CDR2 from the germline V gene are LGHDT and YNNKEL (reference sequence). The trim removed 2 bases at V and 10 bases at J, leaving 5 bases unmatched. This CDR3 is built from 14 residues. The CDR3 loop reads CASSQTGVGSPLHF. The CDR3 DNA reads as TGTGCCAGCAGCCAAACAGGGGTGGGGTCACCCCTCCACTTT.

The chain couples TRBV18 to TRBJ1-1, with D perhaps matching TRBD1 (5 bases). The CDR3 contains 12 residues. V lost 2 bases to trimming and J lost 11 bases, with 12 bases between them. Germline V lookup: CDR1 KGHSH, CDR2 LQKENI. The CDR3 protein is CASSPGQGEAFF. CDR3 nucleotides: TGTGCCAGCTCACCAGGGCAGGGCGAGGCTTTCTTT.

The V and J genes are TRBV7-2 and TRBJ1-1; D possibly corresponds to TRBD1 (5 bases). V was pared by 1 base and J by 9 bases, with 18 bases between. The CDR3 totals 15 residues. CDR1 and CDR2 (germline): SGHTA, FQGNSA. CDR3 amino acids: CASSLVLVRGTKAFF. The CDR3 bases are TGTGCCAGCAGCTTAGTCTTAGTCCGGGGGACGAAAGCTTTCTTT.

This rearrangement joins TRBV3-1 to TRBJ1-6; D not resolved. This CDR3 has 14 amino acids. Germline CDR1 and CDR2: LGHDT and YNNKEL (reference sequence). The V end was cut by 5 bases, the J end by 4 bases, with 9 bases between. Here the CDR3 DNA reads TGTGCCAGCAGCAGAGGAGCGTATAATTCACCCCTCCACTTT. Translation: CASSRGAYNSPLHF.

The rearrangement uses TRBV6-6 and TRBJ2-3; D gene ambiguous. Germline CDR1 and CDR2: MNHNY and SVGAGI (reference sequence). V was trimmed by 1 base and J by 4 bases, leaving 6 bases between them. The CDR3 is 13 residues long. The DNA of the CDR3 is TGTGCCAGCAGTTACTTGGGCCCAGATACGCAGTATTTT. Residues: CASSYLGPDTQYF.

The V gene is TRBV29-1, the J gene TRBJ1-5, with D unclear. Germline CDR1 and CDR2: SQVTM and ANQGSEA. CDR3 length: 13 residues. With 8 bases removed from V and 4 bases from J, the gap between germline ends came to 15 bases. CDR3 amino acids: CSFAGVGNQPQHF. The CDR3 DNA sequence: TGCAGCTTTGCCGGGGTGGGGAATCAGCCCCAGCATTTT.

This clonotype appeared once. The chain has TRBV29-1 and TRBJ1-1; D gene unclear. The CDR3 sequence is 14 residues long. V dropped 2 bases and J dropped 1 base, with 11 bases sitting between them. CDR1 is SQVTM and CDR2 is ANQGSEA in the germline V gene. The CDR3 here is CSVERGLTNTEAFF. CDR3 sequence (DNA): TGCAGCGTTGAACGAGGACTGACGAACACTGAAGCTTTCTTT.

CDR3 region: CASSLEAIRDTQYF. The DNA for the CDR3 is TGTGCCAGCAGTTTAGAAGCCATCAGGGATACGCAGTATTTT. The chain links TRBV12-3 or TRBV12-4 to TRBJ2-3; unclear D gene. The CDR3 is 14 amino acids. Trimming took 1 base from V and 6 from J, leaving 11 bases between them.

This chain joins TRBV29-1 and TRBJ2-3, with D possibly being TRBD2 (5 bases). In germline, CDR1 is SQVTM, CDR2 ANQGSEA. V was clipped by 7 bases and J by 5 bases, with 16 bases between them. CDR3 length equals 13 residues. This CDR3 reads CSAEYRRRDTQYF. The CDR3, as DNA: TGCAGCGCAGAGTACCGGAGGAGAGATACGCAGTATTTT.

The CDR3 DNA is TGTGCCAGCAGCCGATATGAGGGAATCGACAATGAGCAGTTCTTC. It translates to CASSRYEGIDNEQFF. V gene TRBV6-5 combines with J gene TRBJ2-1; D is possibly TRBD2 (5 bases). In germline, CDR1 is MNHEY, CDR2 SVGAGI. The V end lost 6 bases, the J end lost 5 bases, and 17 bases lay between the germline ends. The CDR3 contains 15 residues.